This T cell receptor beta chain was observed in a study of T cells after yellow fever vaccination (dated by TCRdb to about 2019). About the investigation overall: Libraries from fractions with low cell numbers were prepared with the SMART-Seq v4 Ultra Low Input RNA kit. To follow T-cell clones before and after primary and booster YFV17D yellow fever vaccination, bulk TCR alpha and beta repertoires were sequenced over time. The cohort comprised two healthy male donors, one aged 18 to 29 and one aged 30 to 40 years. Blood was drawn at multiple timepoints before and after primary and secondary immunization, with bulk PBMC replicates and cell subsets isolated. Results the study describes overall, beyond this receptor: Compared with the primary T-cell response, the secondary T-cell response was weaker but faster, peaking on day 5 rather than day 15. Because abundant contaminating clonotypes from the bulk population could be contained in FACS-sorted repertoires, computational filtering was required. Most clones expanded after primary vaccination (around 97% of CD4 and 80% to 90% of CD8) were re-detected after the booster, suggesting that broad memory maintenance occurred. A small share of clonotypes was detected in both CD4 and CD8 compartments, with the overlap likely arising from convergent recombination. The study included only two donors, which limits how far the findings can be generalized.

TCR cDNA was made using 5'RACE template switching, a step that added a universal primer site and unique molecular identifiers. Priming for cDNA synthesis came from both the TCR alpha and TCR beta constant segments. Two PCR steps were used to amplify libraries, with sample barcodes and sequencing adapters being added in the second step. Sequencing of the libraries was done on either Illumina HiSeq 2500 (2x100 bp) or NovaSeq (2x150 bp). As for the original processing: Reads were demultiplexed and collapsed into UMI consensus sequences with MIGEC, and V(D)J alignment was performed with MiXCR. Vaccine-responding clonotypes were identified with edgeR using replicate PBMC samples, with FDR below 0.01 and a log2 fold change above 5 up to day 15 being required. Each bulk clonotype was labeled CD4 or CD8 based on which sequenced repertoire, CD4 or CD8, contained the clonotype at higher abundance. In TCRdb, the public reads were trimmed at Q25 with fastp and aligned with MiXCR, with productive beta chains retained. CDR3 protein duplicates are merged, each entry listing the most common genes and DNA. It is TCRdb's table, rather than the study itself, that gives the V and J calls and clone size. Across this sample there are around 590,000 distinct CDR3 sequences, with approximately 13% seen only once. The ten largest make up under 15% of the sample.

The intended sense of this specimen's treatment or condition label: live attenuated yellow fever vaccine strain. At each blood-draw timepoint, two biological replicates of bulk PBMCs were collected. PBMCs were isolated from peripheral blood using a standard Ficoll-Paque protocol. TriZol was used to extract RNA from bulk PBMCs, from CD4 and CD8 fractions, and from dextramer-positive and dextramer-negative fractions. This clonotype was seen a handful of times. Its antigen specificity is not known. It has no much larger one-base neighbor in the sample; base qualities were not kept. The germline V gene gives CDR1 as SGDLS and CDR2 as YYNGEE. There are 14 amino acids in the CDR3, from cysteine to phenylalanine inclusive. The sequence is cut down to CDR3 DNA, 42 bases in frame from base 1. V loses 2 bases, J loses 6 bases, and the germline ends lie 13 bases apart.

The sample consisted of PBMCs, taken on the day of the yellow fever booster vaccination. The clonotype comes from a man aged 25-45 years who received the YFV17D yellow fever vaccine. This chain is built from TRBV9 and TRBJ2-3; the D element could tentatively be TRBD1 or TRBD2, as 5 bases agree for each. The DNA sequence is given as TGTGCCAGCAGCGTGACAATGGGGGAGGATACGCAGTATTTT. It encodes CASSVTMGEDTQYF.